Included here is one T cell receptor (beta chain) sequence, with context. The target antigen is unknown. Time point defined: before natalizumab initiation. Prior interferon beta treatment was universal, and the PML patients were all female. T0 refers to blood drawn before natalizumab was first infused. These data belong to a study of multiple sclerosis patients with progressive multifocal leukoencephalopathy. Study-wide results and limits: Most PML patients had lower entropy, suggesting less diverse TRB repertoires.

This was a survey-level run. Profiling relied on immunoSEQ multiplex PCR, and the TCRdb table lists in-frame clones only, not all of them. The repertoire consists of approximately 31,000 clones, with around 91% occurring once and the leading ten covering nearly 1.5%. Trimming removed 7 bases from V and 4 bases from J, with 7 bases in between. CDR1 and CDR2 from the germline V gene are MDHEN and SYDVKM. This CDR3 comprises 12 residues. The sequenced material came from PBMCs. The V gene is TRBV28, the J gene TRBJ2-2; no firm D call. The sequence came from a human donor with multiple sclerosis. CDR3 sequence (DNA): TGTGCCAGCAAGGGCGGCACCGGGGAGCTGTTTTTT. Translated: CASKGGTGELFF.